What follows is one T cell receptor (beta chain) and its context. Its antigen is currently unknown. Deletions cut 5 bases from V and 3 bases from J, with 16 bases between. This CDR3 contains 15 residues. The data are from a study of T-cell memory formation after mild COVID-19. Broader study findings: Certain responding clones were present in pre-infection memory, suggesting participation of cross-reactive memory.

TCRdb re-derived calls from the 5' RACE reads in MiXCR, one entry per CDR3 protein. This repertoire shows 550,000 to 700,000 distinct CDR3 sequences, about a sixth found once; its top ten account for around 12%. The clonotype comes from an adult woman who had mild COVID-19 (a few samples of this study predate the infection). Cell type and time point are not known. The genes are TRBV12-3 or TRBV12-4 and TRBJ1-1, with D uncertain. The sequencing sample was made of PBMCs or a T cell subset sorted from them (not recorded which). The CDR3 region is CASSSPRSLDTEAFF. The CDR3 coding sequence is TGTGCCAGCAGTAGCCCCCGGTCGCTAGACACTGAAGCTTTCTTT.